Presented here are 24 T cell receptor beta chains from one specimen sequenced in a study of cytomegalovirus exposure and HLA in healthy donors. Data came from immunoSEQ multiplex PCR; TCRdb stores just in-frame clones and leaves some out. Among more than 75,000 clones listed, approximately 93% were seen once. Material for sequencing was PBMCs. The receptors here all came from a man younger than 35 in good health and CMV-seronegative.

The CDR3 DNA follows: TGTGCCAGCAGTGCAAGAGGCAGGGAAAACACTGAAGCTTTCTTT. It specifies CASSARGRENTEAFF. The chain employs TRBV6-1 and TRBJ1-1; maybe TRBD1 (5 bases). The CDR3 is 15 residues long. Trimming cost V 4 bases and J 2 bases, with 14 bases left between them. The V gene's germline CDR1 is MNHNS and CDR2 SASEGT.

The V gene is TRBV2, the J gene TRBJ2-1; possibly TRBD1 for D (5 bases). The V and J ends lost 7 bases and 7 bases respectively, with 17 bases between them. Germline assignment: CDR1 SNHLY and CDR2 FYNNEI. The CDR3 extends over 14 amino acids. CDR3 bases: TGTGCCAGCATTAGGGCAGGGATTAAGAATGAGCAGTTCTTC. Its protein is CASIRAGIKNEQFF.

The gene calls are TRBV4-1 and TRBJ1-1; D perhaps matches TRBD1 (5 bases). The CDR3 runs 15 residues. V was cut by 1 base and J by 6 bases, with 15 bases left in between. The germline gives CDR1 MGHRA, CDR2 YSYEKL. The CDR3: CASSQGPGRIAEAFF. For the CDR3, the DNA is TGCGCCAGCAGCCAAGGCCCAGGGAGGATCGCTGAAGCTTTCTTT.

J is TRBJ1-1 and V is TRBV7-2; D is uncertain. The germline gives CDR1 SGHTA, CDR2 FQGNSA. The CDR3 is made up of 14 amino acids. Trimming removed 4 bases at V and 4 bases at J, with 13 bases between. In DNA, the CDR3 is TGTGCCAGCAGCTCCACCACTGGGAGCACTGAAGCTTTCTTT. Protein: CASSSTTGSTEAFF.

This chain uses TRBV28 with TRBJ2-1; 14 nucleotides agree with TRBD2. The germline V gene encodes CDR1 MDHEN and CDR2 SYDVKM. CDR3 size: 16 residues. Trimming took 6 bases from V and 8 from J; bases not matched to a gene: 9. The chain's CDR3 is CASSLLGTSGSDEQFF. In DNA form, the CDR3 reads TGTGCCAGCAGCCTTTTGGGGACTAGCGGGAGTGATGAGCAGTTCTTC.

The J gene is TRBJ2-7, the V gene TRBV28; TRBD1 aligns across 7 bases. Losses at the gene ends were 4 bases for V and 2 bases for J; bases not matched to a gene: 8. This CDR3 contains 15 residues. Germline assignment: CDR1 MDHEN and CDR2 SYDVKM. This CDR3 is CASSSPGGNPYEQYF. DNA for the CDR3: TGTGCCAGCAGTTCCCCAGGGGGAAATCCCTACGAGCAGTACTTC. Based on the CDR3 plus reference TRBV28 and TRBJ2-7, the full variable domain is DVKVTQSSRYLVKRTGEKVFLECVQDMDHENMFWYRQDPGLGLRLIYFSYDVKMKEKGDIPEGYSVSREKKERFSLILESASTNQTSMYLCASSSPGGNPYEQYFGPGTRLTVT.

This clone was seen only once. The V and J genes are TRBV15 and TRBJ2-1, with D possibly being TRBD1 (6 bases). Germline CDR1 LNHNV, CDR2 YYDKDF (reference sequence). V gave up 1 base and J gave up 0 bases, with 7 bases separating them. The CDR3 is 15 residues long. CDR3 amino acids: CATSRVTGSYNEQFF. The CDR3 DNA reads TGTGCCACCAGCAGAGTGACAGGCTCCTACAATGAGCAGTTCTTC.

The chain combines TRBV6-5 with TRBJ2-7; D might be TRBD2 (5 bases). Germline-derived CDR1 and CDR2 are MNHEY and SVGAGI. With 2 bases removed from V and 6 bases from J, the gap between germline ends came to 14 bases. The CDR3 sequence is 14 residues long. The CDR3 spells CASSYLPEASEQYF. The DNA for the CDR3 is TGTGCCAGCAGTTACCTGCCGGAGGCGAGCGAGCAGTACTTC.

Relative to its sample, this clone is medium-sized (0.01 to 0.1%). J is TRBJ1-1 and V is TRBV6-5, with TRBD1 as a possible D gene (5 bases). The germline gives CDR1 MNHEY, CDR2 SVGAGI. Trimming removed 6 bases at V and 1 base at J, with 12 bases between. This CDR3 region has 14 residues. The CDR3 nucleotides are TGTGCCAGCAGCCCCTTGGGGGGGAACACTGAAGCTTTCTTT. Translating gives CASSPLGGNTEAFF.

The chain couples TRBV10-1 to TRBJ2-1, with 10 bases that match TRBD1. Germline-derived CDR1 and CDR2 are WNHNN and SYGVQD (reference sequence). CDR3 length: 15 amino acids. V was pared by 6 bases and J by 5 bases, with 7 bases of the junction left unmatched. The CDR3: CASSPGTGEDNEQFF. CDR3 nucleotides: TGCGCCAGCAGCCCTGGGACAGGGGAGGACAATGAGCAGTTCTTC.

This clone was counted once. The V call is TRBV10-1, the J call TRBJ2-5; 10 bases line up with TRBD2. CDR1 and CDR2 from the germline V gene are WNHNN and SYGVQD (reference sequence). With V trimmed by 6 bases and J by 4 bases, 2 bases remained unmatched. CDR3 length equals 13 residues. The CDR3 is CASSRTSGETQYF. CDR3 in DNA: TGCGCCAGCAGCCGGACTAGCGGAGAGACCCAGTACTTC.

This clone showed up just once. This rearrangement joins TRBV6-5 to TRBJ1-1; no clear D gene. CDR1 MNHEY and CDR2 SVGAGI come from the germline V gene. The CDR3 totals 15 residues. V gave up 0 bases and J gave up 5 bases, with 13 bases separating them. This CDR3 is CASSYSIGGSTEAFF. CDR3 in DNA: TGTGCCAGCAGTTACTCGATAGGCGGTTCTACTGAAGCTTTCTTT.

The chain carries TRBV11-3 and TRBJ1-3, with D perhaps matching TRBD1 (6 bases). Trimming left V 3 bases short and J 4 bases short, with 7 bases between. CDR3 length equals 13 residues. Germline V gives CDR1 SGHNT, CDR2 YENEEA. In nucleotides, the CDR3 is TGTGCCAGCAGCTTGGGGACAGGAAACACCATATATTTT. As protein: CASSLGTGNTIYF.

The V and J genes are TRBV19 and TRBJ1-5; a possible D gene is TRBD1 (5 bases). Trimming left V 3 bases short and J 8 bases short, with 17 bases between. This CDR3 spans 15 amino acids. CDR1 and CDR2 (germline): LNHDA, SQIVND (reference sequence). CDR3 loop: CASSILAGPSEPQHF. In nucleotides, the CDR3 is TGTGCCAGTAGTATTCTGGCAGGGCCATCAGAGCCCCAGCATTTT.

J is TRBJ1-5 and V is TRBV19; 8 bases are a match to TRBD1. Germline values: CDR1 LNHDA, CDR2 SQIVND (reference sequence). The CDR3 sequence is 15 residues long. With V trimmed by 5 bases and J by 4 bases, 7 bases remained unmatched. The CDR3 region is CASSPDRAGNQPQHF. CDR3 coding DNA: TGTGCCAGTAGTCCGGACAGGGCCGGGAATCAGCCCCAGCATTTT.

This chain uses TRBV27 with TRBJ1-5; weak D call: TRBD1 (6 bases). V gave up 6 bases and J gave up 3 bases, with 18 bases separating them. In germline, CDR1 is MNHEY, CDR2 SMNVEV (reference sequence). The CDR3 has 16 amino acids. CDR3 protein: CASSISGQNNNQPQHF. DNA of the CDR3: TGTGCCAGCAGCATCAGCGGACAGAATAACAATCAGCCCCAGCATTTT.

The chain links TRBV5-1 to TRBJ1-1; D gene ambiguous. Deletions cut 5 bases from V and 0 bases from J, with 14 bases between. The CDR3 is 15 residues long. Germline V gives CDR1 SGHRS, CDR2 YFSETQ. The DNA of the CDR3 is TGCGCCAGCAGAACGTTTGGAGGTATGAACACTGAAGCTTTCTTT. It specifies CASRTFGGMNTEAFF.

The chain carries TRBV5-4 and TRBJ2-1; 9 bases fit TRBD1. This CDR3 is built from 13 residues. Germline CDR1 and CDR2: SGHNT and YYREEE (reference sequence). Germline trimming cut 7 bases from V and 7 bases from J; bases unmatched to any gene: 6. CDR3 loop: CASHGTGPNEQFF. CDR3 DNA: TGTGCCAGCCACGGGACAGGGCCTAATGAGCAGTTCTTC.

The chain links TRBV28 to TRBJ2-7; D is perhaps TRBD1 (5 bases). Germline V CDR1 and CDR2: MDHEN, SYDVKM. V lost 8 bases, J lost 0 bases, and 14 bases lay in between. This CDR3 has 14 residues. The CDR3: CASSKGSSSYEQYF. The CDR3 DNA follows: TGTGCCAGCTCAAAGGGGTCGAGCTCCTACGAGCAGTACTTC.

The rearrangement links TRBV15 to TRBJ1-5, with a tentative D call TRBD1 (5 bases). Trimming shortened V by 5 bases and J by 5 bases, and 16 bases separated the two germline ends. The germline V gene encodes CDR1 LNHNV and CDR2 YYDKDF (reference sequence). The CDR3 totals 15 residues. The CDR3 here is CATSLMMGPDQPQHF. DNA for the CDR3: TGTGCCACCAGCCTGATGATGGGGCCAGATCAGCCCCAGCATTTT. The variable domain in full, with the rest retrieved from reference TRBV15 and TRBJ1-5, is DAMVIQNPRYQVTQFGKPVTLSCSQTLNHNVMYWYQQKSSQAPKLLFHYYDKDFNNEADTPDNFQSRRPNTSFCFLDIRSPGLGDTAMYLCATSLMMGPDQPQHFGDGTRLSIL.

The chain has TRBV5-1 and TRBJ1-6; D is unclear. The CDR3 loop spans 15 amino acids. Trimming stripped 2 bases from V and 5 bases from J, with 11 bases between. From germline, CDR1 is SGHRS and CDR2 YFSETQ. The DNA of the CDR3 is TGCGCCAGCAGCTTTTCAGAGGGAAATAATTCACCCCTCCACTTT. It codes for CASSFSEGNNSPLHF.

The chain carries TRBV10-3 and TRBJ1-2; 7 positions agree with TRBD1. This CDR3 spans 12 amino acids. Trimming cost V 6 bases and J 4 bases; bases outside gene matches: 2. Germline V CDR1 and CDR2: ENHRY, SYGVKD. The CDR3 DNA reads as TGTGCCATCAGAGGGACAGCCTATGGCTACACCTTC. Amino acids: CAIRGTAYGYTF.

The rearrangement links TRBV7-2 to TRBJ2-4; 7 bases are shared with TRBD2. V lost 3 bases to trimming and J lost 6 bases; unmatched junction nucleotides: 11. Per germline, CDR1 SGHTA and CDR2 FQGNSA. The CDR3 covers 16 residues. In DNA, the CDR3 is TGTGCCAGCAGCTTCGGTGGGGGAGGGCAGGGAAACATTCAGTACTTC. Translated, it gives CASSFGGGGQGNIQYF.

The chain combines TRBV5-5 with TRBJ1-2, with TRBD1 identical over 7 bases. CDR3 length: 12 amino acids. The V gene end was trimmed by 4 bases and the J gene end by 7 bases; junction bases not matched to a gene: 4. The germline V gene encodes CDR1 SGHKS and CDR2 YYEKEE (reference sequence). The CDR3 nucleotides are TGTGCCAGCAGCCTAGACAGGGTTGGCTACACCTTC. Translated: CASSLDRVGYTF.